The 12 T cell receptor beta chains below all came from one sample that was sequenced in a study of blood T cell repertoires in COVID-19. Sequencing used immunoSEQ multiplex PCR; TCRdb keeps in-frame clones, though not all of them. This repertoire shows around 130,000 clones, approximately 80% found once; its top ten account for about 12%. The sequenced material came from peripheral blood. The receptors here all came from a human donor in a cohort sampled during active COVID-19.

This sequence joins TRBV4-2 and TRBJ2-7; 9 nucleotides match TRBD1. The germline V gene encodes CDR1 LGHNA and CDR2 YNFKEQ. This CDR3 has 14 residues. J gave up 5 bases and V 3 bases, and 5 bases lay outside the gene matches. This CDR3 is CASSQGTGINEQYF. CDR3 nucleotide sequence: TGTGCCAGCAGCCAGGGGACAGGGATTAACGAGCAGTACTTC.

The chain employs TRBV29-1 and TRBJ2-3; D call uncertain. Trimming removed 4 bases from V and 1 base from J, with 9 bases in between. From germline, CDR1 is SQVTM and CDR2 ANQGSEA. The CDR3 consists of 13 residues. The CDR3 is CSVGSHGTDTQYF. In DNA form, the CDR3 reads TGCAGCGTTGGTAGCCACGGCACAGATACGCAGTATTTT.

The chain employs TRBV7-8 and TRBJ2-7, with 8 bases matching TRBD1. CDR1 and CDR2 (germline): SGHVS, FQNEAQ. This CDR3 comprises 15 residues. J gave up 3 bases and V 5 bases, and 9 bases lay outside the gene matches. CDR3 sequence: CASSLGQGWGYEQYF. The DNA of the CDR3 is TGTGCCAGCAGCCTCGGACAGGGTTGGGGCTACGAGCAGTACTTC.

The CDR3 region has the DNA TGCGCCAGCAGCTTGGACTCCCCGTGGACAGATACGCAGTATTTT. Amino acid sequence: CASSLDSPWTDTQYF. This sequence joins TRBV5-1 and TRBJ2-3; D uncertain. The CDR3 length is 15 residues. Trimming left V 0 bases short and J 3 bases short, with 11 bases between. The germline gives CDR1 SGHRS, CDR2 YFSETQ.

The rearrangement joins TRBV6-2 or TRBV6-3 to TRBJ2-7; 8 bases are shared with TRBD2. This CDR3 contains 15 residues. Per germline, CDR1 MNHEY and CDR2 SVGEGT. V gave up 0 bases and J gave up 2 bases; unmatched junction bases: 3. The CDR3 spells CASSYSRGVAYEQYF. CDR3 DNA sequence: TGTGCCAGCAGTTACTCGCGGGGGGTCGCCTACGAGCAGTACTTC.

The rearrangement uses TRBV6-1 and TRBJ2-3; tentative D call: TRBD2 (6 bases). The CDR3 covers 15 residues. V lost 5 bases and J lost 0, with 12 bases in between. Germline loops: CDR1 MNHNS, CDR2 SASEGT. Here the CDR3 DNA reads TGTGCCAGCAGTTCGCGGGACCCTAGCACAGATACGCAGTATTTT. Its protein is CASSSRDPSTDTQYF.

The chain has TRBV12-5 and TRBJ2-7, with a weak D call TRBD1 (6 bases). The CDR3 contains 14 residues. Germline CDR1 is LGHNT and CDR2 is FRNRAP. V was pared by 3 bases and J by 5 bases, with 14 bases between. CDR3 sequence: CASGFATGLDEQYF. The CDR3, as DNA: TGTGCTAGTGGTTTTGCGACAGGCTTGGACGAGCAGTACTTC.

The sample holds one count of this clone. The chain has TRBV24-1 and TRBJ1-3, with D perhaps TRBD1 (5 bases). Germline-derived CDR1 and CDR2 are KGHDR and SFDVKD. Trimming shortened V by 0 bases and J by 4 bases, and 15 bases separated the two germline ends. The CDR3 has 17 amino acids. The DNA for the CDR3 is TGTGCCACCAGTGATTTGGAACAGAATCACAGGGGAAACACCATATATTTT. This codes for CATSDLEQNHRGNTIYF.

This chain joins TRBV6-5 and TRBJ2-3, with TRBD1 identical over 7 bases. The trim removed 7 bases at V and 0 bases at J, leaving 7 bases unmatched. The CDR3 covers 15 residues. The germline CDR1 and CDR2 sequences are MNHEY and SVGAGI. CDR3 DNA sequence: TGTGCCAGCAAAGGGACAGTTTCTAGCACAGATACGCAGTATTTT. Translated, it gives CASKGTVSSTDTQYF.

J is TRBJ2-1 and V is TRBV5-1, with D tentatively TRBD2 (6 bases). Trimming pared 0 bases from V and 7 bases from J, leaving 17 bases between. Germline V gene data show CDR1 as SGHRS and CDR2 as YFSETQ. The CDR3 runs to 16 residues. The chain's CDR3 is CASSLVASDGWNEQFF. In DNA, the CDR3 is TGCGCCAGCAGCTTGGTGGCTAGCGATGGGTGGAATGAGCAGTTCTTC.

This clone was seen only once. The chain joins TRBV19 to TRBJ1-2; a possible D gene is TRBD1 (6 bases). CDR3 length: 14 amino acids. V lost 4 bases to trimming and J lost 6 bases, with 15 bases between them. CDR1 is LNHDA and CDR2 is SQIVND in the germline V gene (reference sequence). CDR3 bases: TGTGCCAGTAGTACCCTAACAGGGTTTGATGGCTACACCTTC. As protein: CASSTLTGFDGYTF.

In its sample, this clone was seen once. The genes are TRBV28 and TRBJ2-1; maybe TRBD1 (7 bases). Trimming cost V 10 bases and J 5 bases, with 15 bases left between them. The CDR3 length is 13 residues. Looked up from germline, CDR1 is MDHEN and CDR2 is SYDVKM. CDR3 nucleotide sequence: TGTGCCACAGGGGGGACTCCTCACAATGAGCAGTTCTTC. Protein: CATGGTPHNEQFF.